This T cell receptor beta chain was obtained from a study of post-analysis software for immune sequencing data. Study context: Multiple sclerosis in the patients followed relapsing-remitting, secondary progressive and progressive-relapsing courses. Points from the study as a whole: With TRBV5-6, TRBV5-1 and TRBV20-1 included, about five TRBV segments were more frequent in patients than in controls. Compared with controls, patients showed significantly lower normalized Chao1 diversity.

Each TCR beta cDNA library carried unique molecular identifiers. A population of 1 to 10 million T cells gave rise to roughly 0.5 million cDNA molecules. From the PCR reads, TCRdb called clonotypes with MiXCR, one entry per CDR3 protein. The table records roughly 800,000 distinct CDR3 sequences, around 45% of them present only once. Trimming removed 1 base at V and 2 bases at J, with 18 bases between. The CDR3 sequence is 17 residues long. Per germline, CDR1 DFQATT and CDR2 SNEGSKA (reference sequence). Points on this clonotype: The antigen remains unidentified.

Sample: blood. The TCR comes from a girl under 18 with multiple sclerosis. The rearrangement uses TRBV20-1 and TRBJ1-3, with a possible D match to TRBD1 (5 bases). CDR3 coding DNA: TGCAGTGCTAGAGGGGGCCGGGGATTGGACGCTGGAAACACCATATATTTT. Protein product: CSARGGRGLDAGNTIYF.